The 15 T cell receptor beta chains below come from one sample, sequenced in a study of T cell responses to AZD1222 COVID-19 vaccine. Repertoires were generated with immunoSEQ multiplex PCR, while TCRdb's copy carries only in-frame clones and drops some. The sample records tens of thousands of clones, 70% to 90% being singletons. This specimen was peripheral blood, taken on day 0 of MenACWY control vaccination. The receptor source for this set is an adult in good health.

This chain joins TRBV18 and TRBJ2-1; D might be TRBD1 (5 bases). V was pared by 3 bases and J by 8 bases, with 14 bases between. The CDR3 has 14 residues. Germline V lookup: CDR1 KGHSH, CDR2 LQKENI. As DNA, the CDR3 is TGTGCCAGCTCACCTGAATTAGGGGTGGATGAGCAGTTCTTC. Its protein product is CASSPELGVDEQFF.

The chain links TRBV30 to TRBJ1-4; 10 bases line up with TRBD1. Unmatched junction bases numbered 9, after V lost 4 bases and J lost 10 bases. The CDR3 consists of 14 residues. Germline lookup yields CDR1 GTSNPN and CDR2 SVGIG (reference sequence). The CDR3 DNA is TGTGCCTGGAAGAGACAGGGGGCCCCTTTAAAACTGTTTTTT. Translated, it gives CAWKRQGAPLKLFF.

To note about this clone: Compared with germline, one end of the junction differs, possibly owing to a read error. The chain joins TRBV12-5 to TRBJ2-5, with TRBD2 identical over 10 bases. The CDR3 covers 15 residues. Germline assignment: CDR1 LGHNT and CDR2 FRNRAP. The CDR3 sequence is CAGGTSGRALETQYF. The CDR3 DNA sequence: TGTGCTGGTGGGACGAGCGGGAGGGCCCTCGAGACCCAGTACTTC.

The chain carries TRBV7-8 and TRBJ1-5; 12 bases are a match to TRBD1. This CDR3 contains 18 residues. Germline-derived CDR1 and CDR2 are SGHVS and FQNEAQ. V gave up 5 bases and J gave up 2 bases; unmatched junction bases: 10. CDR3 amino acids: CASSPKGTGGVGNQPQHF. The CDR3 DNA follows: TGTGCCAGCAGCCCGAAGGGGACAGGGGGCGTTGGCAATCAGCCCCAGCATTTT.

V gene TRBV12-5 combines with J gene TRBJ2-1; TRBD2 matches at 8 bases. V lost 0 bases to trimming and J lost 4 bases; unmatched junction nucleotides: 2. CDR1 LGHNT and CDR2 FRNRAP come from the germline V gene. This CDR3 region has 15 residues. This CDR3 reads CASGLVAGAYNEQFF. The CDR3 DNA reads as TGTGCTAGTGGTTTGGTAGCGGGAGCATACAATGAGCAGTTCTTC.

CDR3 nucleotides: TGTGCCAGCAGCCACCCCGAGACCGGTAGCTATGGCTACACCTTC. Its translation is CASSHPETGSYGYTF. The gene calls are TRBV5-5 and TRBJ1-2; D is unresolved. Between the trimmed V and J ends, which lost 4 bases and 4 bases, there was a span of 17 bases. Germline CDR1 reads SGHKS; CDR2 reads YYEKEE (reference sequence). The CDR3 is made up of 15 amino acids.

CDR3 DNA: TGTGCCAGCGGCTGGGGGCGGGAGGGGTACAATGAGCAGTTCTTC. This encodes CASGWGREGYNEQFF. The chain recombines TRBV5-4 with TRBJ2-1, with 9 bases that match TRBD2. V shed 7 bases and J 4 bases; nucleotides not matched to a gene: 9. Germline CDR1 reads SGHNT; CDR2 reads YYREEE (reference sequence). The CDR3 has 15 amino acids.

The V gene is TRBV3-1 (or the pseudogene TRBV3-2), the J gene TRBJ1-6, with TRBD1 as a possible D gene (6 bases). The CDR3 is 16 residues long. Trimming pared 2 bases from V and 4 bases from J, leaving 12 bases between. CDR1 LGHDT and CDR2 YNNKEL come from the germline V gene (reference sequence). CDR3 residues: CASSQTQGIYNSPLHF. For the CDR3, the DNA is TGTGCCAGCAGCCAAACGCAGGGGATATATAATTCACCCCTCCACTTT.

The chain joins TRBV7-8 to TRBJ2-7, with TRBD2 matching over 9 bases. Trimming at V came to 5 bases and at J to 2 bases, leaving 7 bases not matched to a gene. Germline assignment: CDR1 SGHVS and CDR2 FQNEAQ. The length of the CDR3 is 15 residues. CDR3 protein: CASSRASGDTYEQYF. The CDR3 DNA reads TGTGCCAGCAGCCGAGCTAGCGGGGATACCTACGAGCAGTACTTC.

The chain recombines TRBV29-1 with TRBJ1-1; D unresolved. The germline V gene encodes CDR1 SQVTM and CDR2 ANQGSEA. CDR3 length: 14 residues. With 5 bases removed from V and 3 bases from J, the gap between germline ends came to 16 bases. The CDR3 here is CSVSREARDTEAFF. CDR3 sequence (DNA): TGCAGCGTTAGTAGGGAGGCGAGGGACACTGAAGCTTTCTTT.

This clone was seen more than once but under ten times. The CDR3 here is CASRGRGQGNNSPLHF. CDR3 in DNA: TGTGCCAGCAGGGGGAGGGGACAGGGAAATAATTCACCCCTCCACTTT. The chain uses TRBV12-1 and TRBJ1-6; TRBD1 is the table's D call and was not checked against the DNA. TRBV12-1 is tagged as a pseudogene. The CDR3 consists of 16 residues.

The chain couples TRBV10-3 to TRBJ2-1; perhaps TRBD1 as D (6 bases). The CDR3 is made up of 13 amino acids. Germline CDR1 and CDR2: ENHRY and SYGVKD. V was pared by 4 bases and J by 7 bases, with 11 bases between. DNA for the CDR3: TGTGCCATCAGTGTCGAGGGGACAAATGAGCAGTTCTTC. Translating gives CAISVEGTNEQFF.

The chain combines TRBV4-3 with TRBJ1-3; no clear D gene. This CDR3 is 14 amino acids long. The germline gives CDR1 LGHNA, CDR2 YSLEER. V dropped 4 bases and J dropped 0 bases, with 7 bases sitting between them. The CDR3 sequence is CASSPTDSGNTIYF. In nucleotides, the CDR3 is TGCGCCAGCAGCCCGACGGACTCTGGAAACACCATATATTTT.

CDR3 nucleotides: TGTGCCAGCAGTTTAATATTAAGCTCCTACGAGCAGTACTTC. This encodes CASSLILSSYEQYF. V is TRBV28 and J is TRBJ2-7; D ambiguous. The germline CDR1 and CDR2 sequences are MDHEN and SYDVKM. V lost 2 bases, J lost 0 bases, and 8 bases lay in between. CDR3 length: 14 amino acids.

The chain recombines TRBV10-1 with TRBJ2-3; D may be TRBD1 (5 bases). Trimming removed 2 bases from V and 6 bases from J, with 9 bases in between. There are 13 residues in the CDR3. CDR1 and CDR2 from the germline V gene are WNHNN and SYGVQD (reference sequence). The CDR3 bases are TGCGCCAGCAGTGAGGGGGCTCGTGATACGCAGTATTTT. Residues: CASSEGARDTQYF.